This TCR beta chain is drawn from a study of human thymus T cells. The repertoire was sequenced with immunoSEQ multiplex PCR; TCRdb's copy has only in-frame clones and lacks some. Of approximately 46,000 clones in the sample, about 95% are singletons; the top ten hold over 0.15%. The CDR3 extends over 13 amino acids. CDR1 and CDR2 (germline): ENHRY, SYGVKD. V lost 0 bases to trimming and J lost 2 bases, with 3 bases between them. The receptor was derived from a girl less than two years old with a congenital heart defect but otherwise immunologically healthy. Source material: blood. This rearrangement joins TRBV10-3 to TRBJ2-3; no definite D call. The CDR3 loop is CAISESLTDTQYF. The DNA of the CDR3 is TGTGCCATCAGTGAGTCGCTCACAGATACGCAGTATTTT.